This T cell receptor (beta chain) originates from a study of T cells in women clearing cervical HPV infection (dated by TCRdb to 2016 to 2019). Broadly, across the study: The cases were 25 to 30 women with histologically confirmed HPV16-related CIN3 or worse, and 2 of these cases were invasive cancers. The approximately 26 controls were women who cleared a single incident HPV16 infection within 12 months without developing precancer or cancer. Blood from cases was collected at the visit where the lesion was first found, while blood from controls was collected once the infection could no longer be detected. For cases, the median interval between lesion detection and blood sampling was over 130 days, with an interquartile range of 90 to 200 days. HLA typing was available for only a few women, so HLA type could not be excluded as a confounder. An exploratory proof-of-principle case-control study, nested within the Guanacaste HPV Natural History Study in Costa Rica, was conducted to compare TCR repertoires across cervical HPV16 outcomes. Cases were matched to controls by age within five years and by the year the sample was collected. Cases had a median age of roughly 35 years compared with 38 to 40 for controls, and baseline characteristics showed no significant differences between the groups. In the parent cohort, some 11,000 women aged 18 or older were enrolled in Guanacaste, Costa Rica, during about 1993 to 1995 and then followed for approximately 7 years. Quality controls consisted of five blinded duplicates per group, for a total of approximately 60 samples made up of 50 participants and about ten replicates.

Every participant had a single incident cervical HPV16 infection, and women with prevalent HPV16 infections were excluded. Cervical HPV DNA was detected with MY09/MY11 PCR, and genotyping was done with dot-blot hybridization. Approximately 15 mL of heparinized blood was centrifuged, after which the buffy coat was aliquoted, frozen at -30 degrees C, and then stored at -80 degrees C. QIAGEN kits were used to extract genomic DNA from buffy coat specimens. TCR beta CDR3 regions were amplified by multiplex PCR using the immunoSEQ assay from an average of about 1,200 ng genomic DNA per sample. To correct primer bias, the assay used a complete synthetic TCR repertoire to set an amplification baseline. Amplicons were sequenced on the Illumina platform. In the source study's methods: Error correction of the sequences involved clustering with frequency ratios plus a modified nearest-neighbor algorithm, after which the sequences were analyzed in the immunoSEQ Analyzer using IMGT gene definitions. At each rarefaction depth, TCR richness and evenness were averaged over 20 rarefaction repeats, and samples with fewer sequences than the depth were excluded. Wilcoxon rank sum tests with FDR correction were used to compare relative abundances of V, D and J genes between the groups. An intraclass correlation of 90% to 97% for TCR richness and an average of roughly 80% across some 69 gene segments were obtained from the blinded duplicates. TCRdb took over this immuneACCESS table, retaining in-frame rearrangements with V and J assigned. Such tables are incomplete; in checked studies, under half of the missing clones stem from an unresolved V gene, and the remainder is unexplained. Clonal size and the V and J genes are those of that table, whereas D and trimming came from the DNA. For this sample, the table gives about 39,000 clones. Jointly, the top ten make up about 6% of the sample.

The CDR3 contains 15 residues, cysteine and phenylalanine counted. The DNA has 36 bases, all within the CDR3, and is read from base 1. Here V drops 2 bases and J drops 5 bases, and the junction holds 4 bases not matched to any gene. CDR1 and CDR2, per the germline V gene, are SGHDT and YYEEEE. The research as a whole found: TCR repertoire richness was significantly higher in CIN3+ cases than in controls across sequencing depths, while evenness did not differ. Because of the cross-sectional design, the study could not determine whether the associations came before infection or resulted from infection, and neither effector/memory subsets nor HPV-specific T cells were isolated. Lower TRBV6-7 relative abundance was observed in cases than in controls (roughly 0.11% versus 0.16%; Bonferroni P = 0.0008). Random forest classifiers combining richness and V gene abundances distinguished cases from controls with an estimated AUC of approximately 0.83. Because the number of T cells per sample was unknown, the richness differences could reflect varying T-cell content rather than repertoire biology.

As for this clone: What antigen it recognizes has not been identified. The read ends 3 residues early relative to the CDR3; the germline J gene fills the gap.

The chain was built from TRBV5-6 and TRBJ2-5; TRBD1 fits 12 bases in the junction. Specimen: blood buffy coat. The sequence derives from a woman between 18 and 75 years old with a cervical HPV16 infection that either progressed to CIN3+ or cleared (not recorded which). The sequenced CDR3 bases are TGTGCCAGCAGCTTTGGGACAGGGGGCTTTGAGACC. It translates to CASSFGTGGFET. The CDR3 reads in full as CASSFGTGGFETQYF. Full variable domain (CDR3 extended with the reference TRBV5-6 and TRBJ2-5 proteins): DAGVTQSPTHLIKTRGQQVTLRCSPKSGHDTVSWYQQALGQGPQFIFQYYEEEERQRGNFPDRFSGHQFPNYSSELNVNALLLGDSALYLCASSFGTGGFETQYFGPGTRLLVL.